The 14 T cell receptor beta chains below come from one sample, sequenced in a study of T cells in Graves' hyperthyroidism and ophthalmopathy. Amplification targeted TCR beta CDR3 regions from RNA transcripts. HTBI primers drove first-round RT-PCR of the TCR CDR3. TCRdb processed the multiplex PCR reads anew with MiXCR; each CDR3 protein has one entry. The sample lists a few hundred thousand distinct CDR3 sequences; roughly 17% were seen once. Material for sequencing was blood. The receptors stem from a woman aged 18-30 years with Graves' ophthalmopathy.

This clonotype was counted a few times. The junction and the germline gene differ at one end; a read error may be behind it. V and J are TRBV28 and TRBJ1-1; D possibly corresponds to TRBD1 (5 bases). Looked up from germline, CDR1 is MDHEN and CDR2 is SYDVKM. The CDR3 is made up of 13 amino acids. In nucleotides, the CDR3 is TGTGCCAGCAGTGAGGGGTGGGACGCTGAAGCTTTCTTC. Encoded protein: CASSEGWDAEAFF.

CDR3: CASLKVPGPYEQYF. The DNA for the CDR3 is TGTGCCAGCTTAAAGGTCCCAGGACCCTACGAGCAGTACTTC. This chain joins TRBV7-9 and TRBJ2-7; D not resolved. The CDR3 has 14 amino acids. Per the germline V gene, CDR1 is SEHNR and CDR2 is FQNEAQ (reference sequence). V lost 8 bases, J lost 2 bases, and 16 bases lay in between.

V is TRBV7-2 and J is TRBJ1-1; 10 nucleotides line up with TRBD1. Per germline, CDR1 SGHTA and CDR2 FQGNSA. The trim removed 0 bases at V and 1 base at J, leaving 2 bases unmatched. The CDR3 sequence is 16 residues long. CDR3 DNA: TGTGCCAGCAGCTTAGCCGGGACAGGGGAGAACACTGAAGCTTTCTTT. Translation gives CASSLAGTGENTEAFF.

The rearrangement links TRBV6-1 to TRBJ2-7; 10 bases are a match to TRBD1. The CDR3 length is 15 residues. V lost 7 bases to trimming and J lost 1 base; unmatched junction nucleotides: 7. The V gene's germline CDR1 is MNHNS and CDR2 SASEGT. The CDR3 protein is CASTRPGQGSYEQYF. CDR3 DNA sequence: TGTGCCAGCACCCGACCGGGACAGGGGTCCTACGAGCAGTACTTC.

In this sample, this clonotype turned up many times. The rearrangement links TRBV27 to TRBJ2-3; D may be TRBD2 (5 bases). Germline-derived CDR1 and CDR2 are MNHEY and SMNVEV (reference sequence). Trimming shortened V by 3 bases and J by 2 bases, and 12 bases separated the two germline ends. This CDR3 is built from 15 residues. Written as DNA, the CDR3 is TGTGCCAGCAGTTTCCAGGCGGGTCTCACAGATACGCAGTATTTT. Translating it yields CASSFQAGLTDTQYF.

This clonotype appeared many times. This chain uses TRBV12-3 or TRBV12-4 with TRBJ1-2; weak D call: TRBD1 (5 bases). V shed 5 bases and J shed 9 bases, with 19 bases lying between them. CDR3 length: 14 amino acids. For the CDR3, the DNA is TGTGCCAGCAGTCATCCCGGGGGAAGCAGCAGCTACACCTTC. It codes for CASSHPGGSSSYTF.

This clonotype was detected a few times. This rearrangement joins TRBV24-1 to TRBJ1-6; no reliable D call. The CDR3 spans 14 residues. Germline assignment: CDR1 KGHDR and CDR2 SFDVKD. Trimming removed 2 bases from V and 2 bases from J, with 3 bases in between. CDR3 sequence (DNA): TGTGCCACCAGTGATTCTACCTATAATTCACCCCTCCACTTT. Its translation is CATSDSTYNSPLHF.

The rearrangement links TRBV30 to TRBJ2-5; possibly TRBD1 for D (5 bases). V was cut by 0 bases and J by 1 base, with 9 bases left in between. This CDR3 region has 14 residues. The germline V gene has CDR1 GTSNPN and CDR2 SVGIG (reference sequence). The CDR3: CAWSVLQGQETQYF. In DNA form, the CDR3 reads TGTGCCTGGAGTGTACTCCAGGGCCAAGAGACCCAGTACTTC. Combining the CDR3 with reference TRBV30 and TRBJ2-5 gives the whole variable domain SQTIHQWPATLVQPVGSPLSLECTVEGTSNPNLYWYRQAAGRGLQLLFYSVGIGQISSEVPQNLSASRPQDRQFILSSKKLLLSDSGFYLCAWSVLQGQETQYFGPGTRLLVL.

Many counts were recorded for this clonotype. The CDR3 spells CASSAGRGQGLRGNEQFF. The DNA of the CDR3 is TGTGCCAGCAGTGCTGGAAGGGGACAGGGGCTTCGGGGCAATGAGCAGTTCTTC. The rearrangement uses TRBV6-1 and TRBJ2-1; 10 bases line up with TRBD1. Germline lookup yields CDR1 MNHNS and CDR2 SASEGT. The CDR3 has 18 residues. With 4 bases clipped from V and 6 bases from J, the junction kept 15 bases outside the gene matches.

The sample holds a few counts of this clonotype. The gene calls are TRBV19 and TRBJ2-1; 9 bases are shared with TRBD1. Germline V gene lookup returns CDR1 LNHDA and CDR2 SQIVND (reference sequence). Trimming took 1 base from V and 8 from J; bases not matched to a gene: 6. The CDR3 has 15 amino acids. The CDR3 DNA reads as TGTGCCAGTAGTATAGTGGAGACAGGGGGGGATGAGCAGTTCTTC. Translation gives CASSIVETGGDEQFF.

The V and J genes are TRBV20-1 and TRBJ2-1, with 15 bases aligning to TRBD2. The length of the CDR3 is 18 residues. V was clipped by 0 bases and J by 4 bases; unmatched bases: 7. Germline loops: CDR1 DFQATT, CDR2 SNEGSKA (reference sequence). The chain's CDR3 is CSARDRGLAGGRYNEQFF. The CDR3 DNA sequence: TGCAGTGCTAGAGATCGGGGACTAGCGGGAGGTAGATACAATGAGCAGTTCTTC.

This clonotype was counted many times. V and J are TRBV2 and TRBJ1-1; D is unclear. Deletions cut 8 bases from V and 1 base from J, with 8 bases between. Germline lookup yields CDR1 SNHLY and CDR2 FYNNEI. The CDR3 length is 12 residues. This CDR3 reads CASRRANTEAFF. Here the CDR3 DNA reads TGTGCCAGCCGTAGGGCGAACACTGAAGCTTTCTTT.

The V gene is TRBV7-9, the J gene TRBJ1-2; D remains unclear. The CDR3 extends over 13 amino acids. CDR1 and CDR2 (germline): SEHNR, FQNEAQ (reference sequence). Between the trimmed V and J ends, which lost 5 bases and 4 bases, there was a span of 11 bases. CDR3 amino acids: CASSDTVFYGYTF. CDR3 DNA: TGTGCCAGCAGCGACACAGTATTCTATGGCTACACCTTC. Looking up the rest from reference TRBV7-9 and TRBJ1-2 gives the full variable domain: DTGVSQNPRHKITKRGQNVTFRCDPISEHNRLYWYRQTLGQGPEFLTYFQNEAQLEKSRLLSDRFSAERPKGSFSTLEIQRTEQGDSAMYLCASSDTVFYGYTFGSGTRLTVV.

This clonotype was counted between two and nine times. The chain recombines TRBV6-1 with TRBJ2-3, with no clear D. V was pared by 11 bases and J by 4 bases, with 13 bases between. Per germline, CDR1 MNHNS and CDR2 SASEGT. CDR3 length: 12 amino acids. CDR3 nucleotide sequence: TGTGCCGGCACCCGTCGGGCAGATACGCAGTATTTT. Its translation is CAGTRRADTQYF.